The 25 T cell receptor beta chains listed next were all sequenced from one sample in a study of blood T cells in healthy people across ages. Primed by a sample-barcoded 5' primer and a J-beta primer mix, a second PCR proceeded for roughly 7 to 12 cycles. Each CDR3 protein gets one entry after TCRdb re-called the 5' RACE reads with MiXCR. The sample has 650,000 to 800,000 distinct CDR3 sequences; around 45% are singletons. The sequencing input was blood. The receptors derive from a man in his sixties in good health.

The V call is TRBV3-1, the J call TRBJ2-4, with 8 bases identical to TRBD2. The J call may be in error: the DNA end matches TRBJ2-7 better. Germline V gene sequence: CDR1 LGHDT, CDR2 YNNKEL (reference sequence). The CDR3 consists of 14 residues. For the CDR3, the DNA is TGTGCCAGCAGCCAACGAGCGGGGGTACACGAGCAGTACTTC. Translated: CASSQRAGVHEQYF.

About this clonotype: Possible read error: a much larger clone is one base away. The chain employs TRBV10-3 and TRBJ2-5; the D gene is possibly TRBD2 (6 bases). Matching the DNA end better, TRBJ2-1 makes the J call doubtful. The CDR3 is made up of 14 amino acids. CDR1 and CDR2 (germline): ENHRY, SYGVKD. In DNA, the CDR3 is TGTGCCATCAGGGGCGGGGCAAACCAAGAGACCCAGTTCTTC. Amino acids: CAIRGGANQETQFF.

This clonotype was seen a few times. The genes are TRBV9 and TRBJ2-1; 8 bases map to TRBD2. The germline V gene has CDR1 SGDLS and CDR2 YYNGEE. Trimming removed 0 bases from V and 5 bases from J; junction bases left unmatched: 1. The CDR3 runs 14 residues. Written as DNA, the CDR3 is TGTGCCAGCAGCGTAGAGGGACTAGACAATGAGCAGTTCTTC. This sequence encodes CASSVEGLDNEQFF.

In its sample, this clonotype was seen a few times. The rearrangement joins TRBV5-1 to TRBJ2-7, with D possibly TRBD1 on 6 matching bases. Per germline, CDR1 SGHRS and CDR2 YFSETQ. The CDR3 runs to 13 residues. V was cut by 7 bases and J by 3 bases, with 14 bases left in between. CDR3 nucleotides: TGCGCCAGCGGCCGTGACAGGTTCTACGAGCAGTACTTC. Its translation: CASGRDRFYEQYF.

This clonotype was counted between two and nine times. V and J are TRBV27 and TRBJ2-7; D possibly corresponds to TRBD2 (7 bases). The J call may be wrong; the DNA end is better matched by TRBJ2-5. Germline V gives CDR1 MNHEY, CDR2 SMNVEV (reference sequence). This CDR3 region has 15 residues. The CDR3 is CASSLGRGAWETQYF. In nucleotides, the CDR3 is TGTGCCAGCAGTTTAGGCCGGGGGGCATGGGAGACCCAGTACTTC.

This clonotype was found a few times. This chain uses TRBV6-6 with TRBJ1-2, with D unresolved. The CDR3 is 16 amino acids. Germline values: CDR1 MNHNY, CDR2 SVGAGI (reference sequence). Trimming took 0 bases from V and 4 from J, leaving 15 bases between them. For the CDR3, the DNA is TGTGCCAGCAGTTACTCAGGGTCGGGAGGAGGCTATGGCTACACCTTC. It specifies CASSYSGSGGGYGYTF.

This clonotype was observed a few times. The J gene is TRBJ2-5, the V gene TRBV6-2 or TRBV6-3; the D is unclear. Germline V gives CDR1 MNHEY, CDR2 SVGEGT. V gave up 10 bases and J gave up 4 bases, with 10 bases separating them. The length of the CDR3 is 11 residues. The CDR3 DNA is TGTGCCATCCATGACGGAGAGACCCAGTACTTC. Protein product: CAIHDGETQYF.

This clonotype was detected only a few times. The CDR3 DNA follows: TGTGCCAGCAGATGGGGTGGACACTATGGCTACACCTTC. This gives the protein CASRWGGHYGYTF. This chain uses TRBV28 with TRBJ1-2; D uncertain. This CDR3 comprises 13 residues. Germline V gene data show CDR1 as MDHEN and CDR2 as SYDVKM. V lost 6 bases and J lost 3, with 11 bases in between.

This clonotype was seen a few times. One end of the junction does not line up with germline, which may come from a read error. The chain links TRBV7-2 to TRBJ2-7; TRBD2 might be the D (6 bases). Germline CDR1 reads SGHTA; CDR2 reads FQGNSA. This CDR3 has 14 residues. In DNA form, the CDR3 reads TGTGCCAGCAGATTAGGGACTTCGACCTACGAGCAGTACTTC. Protein product: CASRLGTSTYEQYF.

This clonotype has only a few counts. V usage is TRBV10-3 and J usage is TRBJ1-5, with D unresolved. Trimming took 8 bases from V and 0 from J, leaving 11 bases between them. Germline CDR1 ENHRY, CDR2 SYGVKD. There are 14 residues in the CDR3. CDR3 protein: CAIGNLHSNQPQHF. DNA for the CDR3: TGTGCCATCGGGAACCTTCATAGCAATCAGCCCCAGCATTTT.

J is TRBJ2-1 and V is TRBV5-1; D gene ambiguous. The V gene lost 4 bases and the J gene lost 0 bases, with 17 bases spanning the gap. The CDR3 is 17 residues long. Germline V gives CDR1 SGHRS, CDR2 YFSETQ. CDR3 residues: CASSLDPGFSSYNEQFF. CDR3 in DNA: TGCGCCAGCAGCCTGGACCCAGGATTCAGCTCCTACAATGAGCAGTTCTTC.

This clonotype was detected only a few times. V is TRBV9 and J is TRBJ2-3, with a tentative D call TRBD1 (6 bases). The CDR3 is 14 residues long. V lost 3 bases and J 7 bases, leaving 15 bases between the germline ends. CDR1 and CDR2 from the germline V gene are SGDLS and YYNGEE. Written as DNA, the CDR3 is TGTGCCAGCAGCGCCACAGACAGGACGAATACGCAGTATTTT. This sequence encodes CASSATDRTNTQYF.

This clonotype was counted at least ten times. V usage is TRBV29-1 and J usage is TRBJ2-7, with TRBD1 as a possible D gene (6 bases). Germline V CDR1 and CDR2: SQVTM, ANQGSEA. V was pared by 6 bases and J by 0 bases, with 15 bases between. The CDR3 is 14 residues long. DNA of the CDR3: TGCAGCGTCCGTCCACAGGGCATCTCCTACGAGCAGTACTTC. Protein: CSVRPQGISYEQYF.

In its sample, this clonotype was seen once. This chain uses TRBV9 with TRBJ2-3; TRBD2 agrees at 9 bases. There are 15 residues in the CDR3. Trimming cost V 0 bases and J 1 base; bases outside gene matches: 0. In germline, CDR1 is SGDLS, CDR2 YYNGEE. CDR3 in amino acids: CASSVASGGTDTQYF. The CDR3 bases are TGTGCCAGCAGCGTAGCTAGCGGGGGCACAGATACGCAGTATTTT.

In nucleotides, the CDR3 is TGCGCCAGCAGCCAGCAGACAGGGAGGAACAATGAGCAGTACTTC. This codes for CASSQQTGRNNEQYF. The V and J genes are TRBV4-3 and TRBJ2-5, with D tentatively TRBD1 (7 bases). Germline CDR1 LGHNA, CDR2 YSLEER. The CDR3 is 15 residues long. Trimming took 3 bases from V and 11 from J, leaving 22 bases between them.

This clonotype appeared a few times. The gene calls are TRBV7-2 and TRBJ1-2; 8 nucleotides agree with TRBD1. The length of the CDR3 is 15 residues. Trimming took 5 bases from V and 4 from J; bases not matched to a gene: 9. Germline CDR1 and CDR2: SGHTA and FQGNSA. CDR3 DNA sequence: TGTGCCAGCAGCACAACAGGGGGTGGTGGCTATGGCTACACCTTC. Encoded protein: CASSTTGGGGYGYTF.

This clonotype is labeled medium-sized. The chain couples TRBV29-1 to TRBJ2-1; 7 bases are shared with TRBD1. J lost 8 bases, V lost 2 bases, and 9 bases had no gene match. The CDR3 has 14 residues. The germline V gene encodes CDR1 SQVTM and CDR2 ANQGSEA. The CDR3, as DNA: TGCAGCGTTGAAACCGGACAGGTTGTGGATGAGCAGTTCTTC. This codes for CSVETGQVVDEQFF.

V is TRBV4-2 and J is TRBJ1-2; D is unresolved. The CDR3 runs 14 residues. In germline, CDR1 is LGHNA, CDR2 YNFKEQ. Trimming took 1 base from V and 2 from J, leaving 8 bases between them. CDR3 sequence reads: CASSQGGINYGYTF. CDR3 DNA: TGTGCCAGCAGCCAAGGTGGAATCAACTATGGCTACACCTTC.

J is TRBJ2-7 and V is TRBV28, with D possibly being TRBD1 or TRBD2 (6 bases each). The ends were cut back, 6 bases at V and 2 bases at J, with 20 bases in the middle. The CDR3 runs 16 residues. Germline values: CDR1 MDHEN, CDR2 SYDVKM. The CDR3: CASSPPGALAPYEQYF. The CDR3 DNA reads TGTGCCAGCAGCCCGCCGGGGGCCTTGGCCCCCTACGAGCAGTACTTC.

This sequence joins TRBV29-1 and TRBJ2-5, with D perhaps TRBD1 (5 bases). Germline V CDR1 and CDR2: SQVTM, ANQGSEA. The CDR3 runs 14 residues. The germline V and J ends were trimmed by 3 bases and 4 bases, with 15 bases remaining between them. The CDR3 bases are TGCAGCGTTGAGTCAGGGTTCATTGGAGAGACCCAGTACTTC. Translating it yields CSVESGFIGETQYF.

This sequence joins TRBV5-4 and TRBJ2-4; D is perhaps TRBD2 (5 bases). Germline V gives CDR1 SGHNT, CDR2 YYREEE (reference sequence). This CDR3 has 14 amino acids. V lost 3 bases to trimming and J lost 13 bases, with 20 bases between them. The CDR3 DNA follows: TGTGCCAGCAGCTCAACGGCCCCACCTGGGGAGCAGTACTTC. Translated, it gives CASSSTAPPGEQYF.

This clonotype was found a few times. This sequence joins TRBV6-1 and TRBJ1-1; D not certain. V was cut by 1 base and J by 1 base, with 10 bases left in between. The CDR3 totals 15 residues. CDR1 and CDR2 from the germline V gene are MNHNS and SASEGT. The CDR3 nucleotides are TGTGCCAGCAGTGAAGAGGTCATGCCGAACACTGAAGCTTTCTTT. Translation: CASSEEVMPNTEAFF.

This clonotype was observed a handful of times. V usage is TRBV25-1 and J usage is TRBJ2-3; 7 bases map to TRBD2. There are 13 residues in the CDR3. V was clipped by 0 bases and J by 8 bases; unmatched bases: 2. CDR1 is MGHDK and CDR2 is SYGVNS in the germline V gene. CDR3 region: CASSEYREGTQYF. The CDR3 DNA reads as TGTGCCAGCAGTGAATATAGGGAGGGTACGCAGTATTTT.

This clonotype was found a few times. The chain has TRBV7-2 and TRBJ1-3; 10 positions match TRBD1. V dropped 4 bases and J dropped 3; count of bases not matched to a gene: 12. The CDR3 loop spans 18 amino acids. Germline CDR1 SGHTA, CDR2 FQGNSA. The CDR3 sequence is CASSSVGGRTGGGNTIYF. The CDR3 DNA reads as TGTGCCAGCAGCTCCGTGGGCGGAAGGACAGGGGGTGGAAACACCATATATTTT.

This clonotype was found a few times. This sequence joins TRBV12-3 or TRBV12-4 and TRBJ2-7, with TRBD1 matching over 7 bases. The CDR3 has 15 residues. V was pared by 4 bases and J by 4 bases, with 10 bases of the junction left unmatched. The CDR3 sequence: CASSSNRDSPYEQYF. In DNA, the CDR3 is TGTGCCAGCAGTTCAAACCGGGACAGCCCGTACGAGCAGTACTTC.